The source of this TCR beta chain is a study of Ad26.COV2.S vaccination and SARS-CoV-2 variants. The wider study: Recipients of Ad26.COV2.S got it intramuscularly, once or twice 56 days apart.

Deletions cut 0 bases from V and 7 bases from J, with 13 bases between. Germline V gene sequence: CDR1 SGHAT, CDR2 FQNNGV. The length of the CDR3 is 15 residues. This clone was counted once. This sample's treatment: roughly 20 received Ad26.COV2.S at low or high dose, single or two shots; several received placebo; per-sample allocation not given. Sampling took place 63 days after the first vaccine or placebo injection. Based in Boston, the donor was an adult of 18-55 years. The data were produced by immunoSEQ multiplex PCR, yet TCRdb's version contains in-frame clones alone and is incomplete. The table has 350,000 to 550,000 clones, about 88% seen once.

V is TRBV11-2 and J is TRBJ1-5; no clear D. This clonotype was sampled from a person aged 18 to 59 who received the Ad26.COV2.S COVID-19 vaccine or a placebo. The input for sequencing was peripheral blood, taken in a trial of Ad26.COV2.S vaccine versus placebo. The CDR3 here is CASSLDPGGGQPQHF. CDR3 nucleotides: TGTGCCAGCAGCTTAGATCCGGGTGGTGGCCAGCCCCAGCATTTT. The variable domain in full, with the rest retrieved from reference TRBV11-2 and TRBJ1-5, is EAGVAQSPRYKIIEKRQSVAFWCNPISGHATLYWYQQILGQGPKLLIQFQNNGVVDDSQLPKDRFSAERLKGVDSTLKIQPAKLEDSAVYLCASSLDPGGGQPQHFGDGTRLSIL.